This T cell receptor beta chain was recorded in a study of T cell responses to AZD1222 COVID-19 vaccine. Sequenced by immunoSEQ multiplex PCR; TCRdb stores in-frame clones only, minus some. The data show about 150,000 clones, about 89% seen once. Looked up from germline, CDR1 is MGHRA and CDR2 is YSYEKL. CDR3 length: 22 amino acids. Trimming took 8 bases from V and 0 from J, leaving 35 bases between them. Study-wide findings and caveats: In a largely white British group with more females than males, clonal diversity was possibly underestimated.

This clone was recorded once. The antigen remains unidentified. This sequence originates from an adult who received the AZD1222 COVID-19 vaccine. Material: peripheral blood, obtained 28 days after the second AZD1222 dose. The rearrangement joins TRBV4-1 to TRBJ1-3; D not resolved. As DNA, the CDR3 is TGCGCCAGCGCCCTCCCGAGGACTCGAGAGGACGGATTAACCTTCTCTGGAAACACCATATATTTT. Translation gives CASALPRTREDGLTFSGNTIYF.